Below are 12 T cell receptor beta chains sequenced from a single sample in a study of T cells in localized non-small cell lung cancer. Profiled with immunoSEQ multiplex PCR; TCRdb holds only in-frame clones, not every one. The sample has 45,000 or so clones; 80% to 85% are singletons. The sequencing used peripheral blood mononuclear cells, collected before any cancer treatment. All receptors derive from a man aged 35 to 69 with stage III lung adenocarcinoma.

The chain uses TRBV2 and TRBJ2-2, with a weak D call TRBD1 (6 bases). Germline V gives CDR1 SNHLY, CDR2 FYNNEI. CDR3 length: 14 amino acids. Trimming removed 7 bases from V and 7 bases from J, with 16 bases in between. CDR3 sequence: CASTQGGIRGELFF. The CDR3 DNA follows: TGTGCCAGCACACAAGGGGGAATTCGCGGGGAGCTGTTTTTT.

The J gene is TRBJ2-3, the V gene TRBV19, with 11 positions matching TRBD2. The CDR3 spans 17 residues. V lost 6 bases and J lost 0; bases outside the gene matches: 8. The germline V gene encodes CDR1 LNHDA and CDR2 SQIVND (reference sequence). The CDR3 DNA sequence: TGTGCCAGTAGGTCCTGGACTAGCGGGCGTAGCACAGATACGCAGTATTTT. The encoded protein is CASRSWTSGRSTDTQYF.

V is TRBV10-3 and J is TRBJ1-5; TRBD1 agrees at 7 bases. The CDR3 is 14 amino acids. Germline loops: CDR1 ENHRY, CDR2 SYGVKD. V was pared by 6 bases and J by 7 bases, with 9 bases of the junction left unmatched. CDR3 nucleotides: TGTGCCATCAGAACAGGGGCGTCAGGGCAGCCCCAGCATTTT. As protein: CAIRTGASGQPQHF.

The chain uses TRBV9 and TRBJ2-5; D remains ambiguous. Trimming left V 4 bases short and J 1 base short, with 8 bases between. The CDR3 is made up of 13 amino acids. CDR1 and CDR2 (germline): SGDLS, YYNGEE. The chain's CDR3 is CASSRSTQETQYF. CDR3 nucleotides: TGTGCCAGCAGCAGGTCCACCCAAGAGACCCAGTACTTC.

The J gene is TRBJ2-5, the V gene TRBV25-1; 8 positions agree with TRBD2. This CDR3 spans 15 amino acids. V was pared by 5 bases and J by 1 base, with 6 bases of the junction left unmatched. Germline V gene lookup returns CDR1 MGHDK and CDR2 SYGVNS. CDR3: CASSHPGGGQETQYF. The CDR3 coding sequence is TGTGCCAGCAGTCACCCGGGGGGGGGCCAAGAGACCCAGTACTTC.

The CDR3 is CASSMGVSPPLFYEQYF. The CDR3 nucleotides are TGTGCCAGTAGTATGGGGGTCTCCCCGCCCCTATTCTACGAGCAGTACTTC. J is TRBJ2-7 and V is TRBV19; possibly TRBD1 or TRBD2 for D (5 bases each). V lost 3 bases to trimming and J lost 3 bases, with 21 bases between them. The CDR3 extends over 17 amino acids. CDR1 and CDR2 from the germline V gene are LNHDA and SQIVND (reference sequence).

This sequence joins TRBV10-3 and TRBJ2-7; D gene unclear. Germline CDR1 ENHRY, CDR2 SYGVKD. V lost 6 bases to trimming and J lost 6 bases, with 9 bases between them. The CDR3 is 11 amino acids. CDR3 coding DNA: TGTGCCATCAGCAAATCTACCGAGCAGTACTTC. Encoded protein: CAISKSTEQYF.

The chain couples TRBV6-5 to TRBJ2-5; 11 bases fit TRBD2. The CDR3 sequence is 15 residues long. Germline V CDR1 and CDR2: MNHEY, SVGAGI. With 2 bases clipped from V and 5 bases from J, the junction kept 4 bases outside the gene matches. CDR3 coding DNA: TGTGCCAGCAGTTACGGGACTAGCGGTCGGGAGACCCAGTACTTC. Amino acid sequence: CASSYGTSGRETQYF.

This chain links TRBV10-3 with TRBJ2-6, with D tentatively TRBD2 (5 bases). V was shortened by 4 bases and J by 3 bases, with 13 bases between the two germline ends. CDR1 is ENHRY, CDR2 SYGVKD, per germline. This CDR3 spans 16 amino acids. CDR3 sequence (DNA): TGTGCCATCAGTGGGAGCGAGGGAAGTGGGGCCAACGTCCTGACTTTC. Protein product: CAISGSEGSGANVLTF.

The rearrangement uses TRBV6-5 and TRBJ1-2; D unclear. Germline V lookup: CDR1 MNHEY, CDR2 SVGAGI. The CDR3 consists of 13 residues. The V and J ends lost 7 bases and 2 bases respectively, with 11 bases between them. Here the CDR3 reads CASNNGLNYGYTF. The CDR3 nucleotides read TGTGCCAGCAATAACGGGTTAAACTATGGCTACACCTTC.

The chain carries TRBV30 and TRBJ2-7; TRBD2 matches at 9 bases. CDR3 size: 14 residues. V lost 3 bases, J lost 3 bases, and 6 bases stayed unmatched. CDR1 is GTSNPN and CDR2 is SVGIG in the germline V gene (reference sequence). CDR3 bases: TGTGCCTGGAGGCCTAGCGGGGCAGACTACGAGCAGTACTTC. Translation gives CAWRPSGADYEQYF.

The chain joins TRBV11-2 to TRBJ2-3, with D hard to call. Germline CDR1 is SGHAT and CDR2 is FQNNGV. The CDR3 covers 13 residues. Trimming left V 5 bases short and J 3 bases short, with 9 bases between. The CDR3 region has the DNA TGTGCCAGCAGCGTTCGGGTTACAGATACGCAGTATTTT. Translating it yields CASSVRVTDTQYF.